Following are 18 T cell receptor beta chains from one sample sequenced in a study of blood T cell repertoires in COVID-19. The repertoire was sequenced with immunoSEQ multiplex PCR; TCRdb's copy has only in-frame clones and lacks some. The sample records 50,000 to 60,000 clones, 83% being singletons. Sequencing was carried out using peripheral blood. These receptors were taken from a man aged 35-49 years with acute or convalescent COVID-19.

This clone was seen a single time. This chain connects TRBV12-3 or TRBV12-4 to TRBJ1-5; perhaps TRBD1 as D (6 bases). V lost 4 bases and J lost 9, with 13 bases in between. The CDR3 has 13 amino acids. Here the CDR3 DNA reads TGTGCCAGCAGTTATAGGGGGAGTGGGCCCCAGCATTTT. It encodes CASSYRGSGPQHF.

This sequence joins TRBV6-6 and TRBJ1-3, with TRBD1 matching over 10 bases. This CDR3 is 16 amino acids long. V shed 2 bases, J shed 4 bases, and the junction held 5 bases outside the gene matches. Germline CDR1 and CDR2: MNHNY and SVGAGI (reference sequence). The CDR3 nucleotides read TGTGCCAGCAGTTACGGGACAGGGGAACTCGGAAACACCATATATTTT. Protein: CASSYGTGELGNTIYF.

This clone was counted a few times. This chain joins TRBV6-2 or TRBV6-3 and TRBJ1-1; D call uncertain. V gave up 2 bases and J gave up 1 base, with 11 bases separating them. CDR3 length: 15 amino acids. The germline gives CDR1 MNHEY, CDR2 SVGEGT. The CDR3, as DNA: TGTGCCAGCAGTTACCCCCGAACTAGGAACACTGAAGCTTTCTTT. Protein: CASSYPRTRNTEAFF.

The chain has TRBV18 and TRBJ1-4; D might be TRBD1 (6 bases). Germline CDR1 reads KGHSH; CDR2 reads LQKENI. The length of the CDR3 is 16 residues. Trimming took 2 bases from V and 4 from J, leaving 14 bases between them. The CDR3 loop is CASSPSPPRGNEKLFF. The CDR3 bases are TGTGCCAGCTCACCATCACCACCCAGGGGTAATGAAAAACTGTTTTTT.

The CDR3 sequence: CASSERGANVLTF. As DNA, the CDR3 is TGTGCCAGCAGCGAGAGGGGGGCCAACGTCCTGACTTTC. This chain joins TRBV7-9 and TRBJ2-6; the D is unclear. With 5 bases removed from V and 4 bases from J, the gap between germline ends came to 6 bases. CDR3 size: 13 residues. Germline CDR1 reads SEHNR; CDR2 reads FQNEAQ (reference sequence).

This chain connects TRBV19 to TRBJ1-5; D is possibly TRBD1 (5 bases). Germline V CDR1 and CDR2: LNHDA, SQIVND (reference sequence). CDR3 length: 15 amino acids. The germline V and J ends were trimmed by 0 bases and 3 bases, with 9 bases remaining between them. The CDR3 sequence: CASSIDPGFNQPQHF. The CDR3 DNA reads TGTGCCAGTAGTATAGATCCAGGGTTCAATCAGCCCCAGCATTTT.

This chain joins TRBV6-6 and TRBJ2-1; a weak D match, TRBD2 (6 bases). Trimming removed 6 bases at V and 10 bases at J, with 25 bases between. This CDR3 has 16 residues. CDR1 and CDR2 (germline): MNHNY, SVGAGI (reference sequence). Written as DNA, the CDR3 is TGTGCCAGCAGCCCGGCCGGGACTGGGGGGATTTGGGAGCAGTTCTTC. Its translation is CASSPAGTGGIWEQFF.

The chain links TRBV7-2 to TRBJ2-5; D possibly corresponds to TRBD2 (5 bases). The CDR3 totals 17 residues. The V gene lost 1 base and the J gene lost 3 bases, with 18 bases spanning the gap. The V gene's germline CDR1 is SGHTA and CDR2 FQGNSA. This CDR3 is CASSLGWGRGQKETQYF. The CDR3 region has the DNA TGTGCCAGCAGCTTAGGGTGGGGTCGGGGTCAGAAAGAGACCCAGTACTTC.

The chain employs TRBV10-1 and TRBJ1-1, with 7 bases aligning to TRBD1. The CDR3 sequence is 15 residues long. Germline V gene lookup returns CDR1 WNHNN and CDR2 SYGVQD (reference sequence). After removal of 0 bases from V and 7 bases from J, the junction contained 8 bases not matched to a gene. CDR3 nucleotide sequence: TGCGCCAGCAGTGAGTCCAAGACAGGGATGGGTGAAGCTTTCTTT. Translated, it gives CASSESKTGMGEAFF.

This clone appeared a single time. The chain recombines TRBV7-2 with TRBJ2-3; 15 nucleotides align to TRBD2. Germline CDR1 is SGHTA and CDR2 is FQGNSA. The CDR3 totals 17 residues. The V gene end was trimmed by 5 bases and the J gene end by 6 bases; junction bases not matched to a gene: 9. CDR3 in DNA: TGTGCCAGCAGCCCTCCGGGACTAGCGGGGGGACGGGATACGCAGTATTTT. Translating it yields CASSPPGLAGGRDTQYF.

This clone was picked up one time. The chain joins TRBV27 to TRBJ1-3; a possible D gene is TRBD1 (5 bases). Germline CDR1 and CDR2: MNHEY and SMNVEV (reference sequence). V lost 4 bases and J 3 bases, leaving 19 bases between the germline ends. The CDR3 has 17 amino acids. CDR3 in amino acids: CASSSTRSRGYGNTIYF. The CDR3 DNA follows: TGTGCCAGCAGTTCAACCAGGAGTAGGGGCTATGGAAACACCATATATTTT.

The chain uses TRBV19 and TRBJ1-6; 9 bases are a match to TRBD1. Germline V lookup: CDR1 LNHDA, CDR2 SQIVND (reference sequence). V gave up 6 bases and J gave up 10 bases; unmatched junction bases: 7. The CDR3 consists of 14 residues. CDR3 sequence reads: CASSSGQGRSPLHF. DNA for the CDR3: TGTGCCAGTAGCTCGGGACAGGGAAGGTCACCCCTCCACTTT.

This sequence joins TRBV7-2 and TRBJ1-6, with D maybe TRBD1 (6 bases). Germline loops: CDR1 SGHTA, CDR2 FQGNSA. This CDR3 has 14 amino acids. V was clipped by 5 bases and J by 7 bases, with 12 bases between them. CDR3 DNA sequence: TGTGCCAGCAGCCGCCTGACAGGCAATTCACCCCTCCACTTT. This translates into CASSRLTGNSPLHF.

This clone showed up just a few times. The V and J genes are TRBV4-2 and TRBJ2-2, with 10 bases that match TRBD1. Germline loops: CDR1 LGHNA, CDR2 YNFKEQ. The CDR3 has 18 residues. Losses at the gene ends were 1 base for V and 0 bases for J; bases not matched to a gene: 5. This CDR3 reads CASSQASDRGTNTGELFF. The CDR3 nucleotides read TGTGCCAGCAGCCAAGCCTCGGACAGGGGGACGAACACCGGGGAGCTGTTTTTT.

V gene TRBV27 combines with J gene TRBJ2-7, with D perhaps TRBD2 (5 bases). Germline lookup yields CDR1 MNHEY and CDR2 SMNVEV (reference sequence). The CDR3 sequence is 14 residues long. V lost 6 bases, J lost 3 bases, and 15 bases lay in between. The CDR3 DNA is TGTGCCAGCAGGTCCGGGATTAACAACTACGAGCAGTACTTC. It encodes CASRSGINNYEQYF.

This clone has only a few counts. This chain connects TRBV11-2 to TRBJ2-7; the D is unclear. The CDR3 runs 14 residues. From germline, CDR1 is SGHAT and CDR2 FQNNGV. The V gene lost 5 bases and the J gene lost 6 bases, with 17 bases spanning the gap. In DNA form, the CDR3 reads TGTGCCAGCAGCCGCAACCCCGGAAGAGGCGAGCAGTACGTC. Translation gives CASSRNPGRGEQYV.

The chain couples TRBV12-5 to TRBJ1-2; 8 bases align to TRBD1. CDR3 length equals 15 residues. Germline CDR1 and CDR2: LGHNT and FRNRAP. The V gene end was trimmed by 5 bases and the J gene end by 4 bases; junction bases not matched to a gene: 9. The CDR3 bases are TGTGCTAGTGGTCCAGGACAGGGATCGGGCTATGGCTACACCTTC. This codes for CASGPGQGSGYGYTF. The full variable domain, with the rest looked up from reference TRBV12-5 and TRBJ1-2, is DARVTQTPRHKVTEMGQEVTMRCQPILGHNTVFWYRQTMMQGLELLAYFRNRAPLDDSGMPKDRFSAEMPDATLATLKIQPSEPRDSAVYFCASGPGQGSGYGYTFGSGTRLTVV.

The CDR3 loop reads CASSTLLAGGNEQFF. The CDR3 coding sequence is TGTGCCAGTAGTACCCTTTTAGCGGGAGGAAATGAGCAGTTCTTC. The chain recombines TRBV19 with TRBJ2-1, with 10 bases aligning to TRBD2. The CDR3 extends over 15 amino acids. The V gene end was trimmed by 4 bases and the J gene end by 7 bases; junction bases not matched to a gene: 7. Germline V gene data show CDR1 as LNHDA and CDR2 as SQIVND (reference sequence).